This T cell receptor beta chain was sequenced in a study of blood T cell repertoires in COVID-19. Overall study context: The United States, Italy and Spain supplied acute and convalescent COVID-19 samples. T cells, B-cell-depleted T cells, or PBMCs supplied cDNA or gDNA.

Trimming at V came to 0 bases and at J to 4 bases, leaving 5 bases not matched to a gene. Germline CDR1 SGDLS, CDR2 YYNGEE. This CDR3 is built from 15 residues. The authors' processing: By means of reference gene primer amplification, nucleated cell counts were estimated. Some clones are missing from TCRdb's copy, which holds only in-frame ones; the method was immunoSEQ multiplex PCR. For V, J and clone size, that table is used; D and trimming come from the DNA. This table holds about 260,000 clones, about nine tenths found once. Points on this clone: Other DNA sequences in the same sample also yield this CDR3.

This sequence joins TRBV9 and TRBJ2-7; 9 bases are a match to TRBD2. Sequencing input: peripheral blood. This sequence originates from a man between 60 and 75 years old who had recovered from COVID-19. For the CDR3, the DNA is TGTGCCAGCAGCGTAGGGCTAGCGGGGACGTACGAGCAGTACTTC. This gives the protein CASSVGLAGTYEQYF.